These 17 T cell receptor beta chains came from one sample sequenced in a study of spatial heterogeneity in lung cancer. Indicated time point: sample taken at primary tumor resection. The sequenced material consisted of unsorted whole RNA from tumor, nontumor lung or frozen PBMC. In TCRdb, the 5' RACE reads were re-called with MiXCR into one record per CDR3 protein. The data contain about 85,000 distinct CDR3 sequences, approximately 21% of them seen just once; the ten biggest clones take up roughly 5.6%. The specimen was PBMCs, collected at surgery. The receptors come from a male donor with early-stage non-small cell lung cancer.

This clonotype came up a few times. This rearrangement joins TRBV10-2 to TRBJ2-3; 13 bases match TRBD2. V gave up 6 bases and J gave up 4 bases; unmatched junction bases: 4. This CDR3 comprises 15 residues. Germline loops: CDR1 WSHSY, CDR2 SAAADI. The CDR3 is CASSPTSGRPDTQYF. The CDR3 nucleotides are TGCGCCAGCAGCCCGACTAGCGGGAGGCCAGATACGCAGTATTTT.

This clonotype ranks as medium-sized (0.01 to 0.1%). The CDR3 DNA follows: TGCAGTGCCCTGTCCGGGGGCGGAGATACGCAGTATTTT. It yields the protein CSALSGGGDTQYF. The rearrangement uses TRBV20-1 and TRBJ2-3; tentatively, D is TRBD1 or TRBD2 (6 bases each). Trimming pared 6 bases from V and 5 bases from J, leaving 15 bases between. Germline values: CDR1 DFQATT, CDR2 SNEGSKA (reference sequence). This CDR3 is built from 13 residues.

This clonotype was seen a few times. The rearrangement links TRBV7-2 to TRBJ1-2; D possibly corresponds to TRBD1 (5 bases). V was cut by 5 bases and J by 4 bases, with 14 bases left in between. Germline assignment: CDR1 SGHTA and CDR2 FQGNSA. CDR3 length equals 14 residues. The CDR3: CASSQAWDLYGYTF. The CDR3, as DNA: TGTGCCAGCAGCCAGGCCTGGGACCTCTATGGCTACACCTTC. Full variable domain (remainder filled in from reference TRBV7-2 and TRBJ1-2): GAGVSQSPSNKVTEKGKDVELRCDPISGHTALYWYRQSLGQGLEFLIYFQGNSAPDKSGLPSDRFSAERTGGSVSTLTIQRTQQEDSAVYLCASSQAWDLYGYTFGSGTRLTVV.

The chain couples TRBV7-2 to TRBJ2-7; no clear D gene. The CDR3 sequence is 12 residues long. Trimming shortened V by 5 bases and J by 3 bases, and 8 bases separated the two germline ends. CDR1 SGHTA and CDR2 FQGNSA come from the germline V gene. The CDR3 bases are TGTGCCAGCAGCCCAGCTAACTACGAGCAGTACTTC. This translates into CASSPANYEQYF.

The rearrangement links TRBV5-1 to TRBJ2-1; 11 positions match TRBD2. The CDR3 spans 15 residues. After removal of 0 bases from V and 9 bases from J, the junction contained 5 bases not matched to a gene. Per the germline V gene, CDR1 is SGHRS and CDR2 is YFSETQ. The CDR3 DNA reads as TGCGCCAGCAGCTTGGATCTTCTAGCGGGAGGTGAGCAGTTCTTC. The encoded protein is CASSLDLLAGGEQFF.

The genes are TRBV6-2 or TRBV6-3 and TRBJ2-4, with D unresolved. Germline CDR1 MNHEY, CDR2 SVGEGT. The CDR3 runs to 17 residues. Trimming took 0 bases from V and 0 from J, leaving 12 bases between them. The CDR3 is CASSYSRRRLAKNIQYF. The DNA of the CDR3 is TGTGCCAGCAGTTACTCGAGACGGAGACTAGCCAAAAACATTCAGTACTTC.

In its sample, this clonotype was seen many times. V and J are TRBV5-1 and TRBJ1-5; TRBD1 agrees at 7 bases. Germline V gene lookup returns CDR1 SGHRS and CDR2 YFSETQ. The CDR3 covers 14 residues. V trimming: 4 bases; J trimming: 2 bases; junction bases outside the gene matches: 3. The CDR3 protein is CASSPGTGNQPQHF. The CDR3 bases are TGCGCCAGCAGCCCCGGGACAGGCAATCAGCCCCAGCATTTT.

This clonotype was seen ten or more times. The chain carries TRBV28 and TRBJ2-7; 11 nucleotides match TRBD1. The CDR3 contains 15 residues. CDR1 is MDHEN and CDR2 is SYDVKM in the germline V gene. Losses at the gene ends were 7 bases for V and 0 bases for J; bases not matched to a gene: 5. This CDR3 is CASTRGQGVSYEQYF. The DNA for the CDR3 is TGTGCCAGCACCCGGGGACAGGGGGTCTCCTACGAGCAGTACTTC.

The sample holds a few counts of this clonotype. The V call is TRBV5-1, the J call TRBJ2-7, with D perhaps assigned TRBD1 or TRBD2 (7 bases each). V was shortened by 1 base and J by 4 bases, with 12 bases between the two germline ends. Germline V gene lookup returns CDR1 SGHRS and CDR2 YFSETQ. This CDR3 region has 14 residues. CDR3: CASSLTGEGYEQYF. The CDR3 DNA is TGCGCCAGCAGCTTGACAGGGGAGGGATACGAGCAGTACTTC. Supplemented by reference TRBV5-1 and TRBJ2-7, the full variable domain reads KAGVTQTPRYLIKTRGQQVTLSCSPISGHRSVSWYQQTPGQGLQFLFEYFSETQRNKGNFPGRFSGRQFSNSRSEMNVSTLELGDSALYLCASSLTGEGYEQYFGPGTRLTVT.

This rearrangement joins TRBV6-6 to TRBJ2-5, with TRBD1 matching over 7 bases. The V gene end was trimmed by 10 bases and the J gene end by 2 bases; junction bases not matched to a gene: 7. The CDR3 consists of 13 residues. In germline, CDR1 is MNHNY, CDR2 SVGAGI (reference sequence). CDR3 sequence reads: CAIRGPLQETQYF. CDR3 in DNA: TGTGCCATAAGGGGGCCCTTGCAAGAGACCCAGTACTTC.

V and J are TRBV2 and TRBJ2-1; D might be TRBD2 (6 bases). Trimming left V 8 bases short and J 5 bases short, with 13 bases between. CDR1 SNHLY and CDR2 FYNNEI come from the germline V gene. CDR3 size: 13 residues. CDR3 amino acids: CASAASVNNEQFF. The CDR3 nucleotides read TGTGCCAGCGCGGCTAGCGTAAACAATGAGCAGTTCTTC.

This clonotype came up a few times. V usage is TRBV28 and J usage is TRBJ2-3, with 9 bases matching TRBD2. Germline CDR1 is MDHEN and CDR2 is SYDVKM. The ends lost 4 bases at V and 1 base at J; junction bases unmatched: 0. The length of the CDR3 is 14 residues. DNA for the CDR3: TGTGCCAGCAGTTGGACTAGCGGCACAGATACGCAGTATTTT. Translation: CASSWTSGTDTQYF.

This clonotype was counted between two and nine times. The chain links TRBV7-3 to TRBJ2-1, with D hard to call. Deletions cut 5 bases from V and 0 bases from J, with 20 bases between. This CDR3 is 18 amino acids long. The germline V gene encodes CDR1 SGHTA and CDR2 FQGTGA. The CDR3 loop reads CASSPTSSWESSYNEQFF. Written as DNA, the CDR3 is TGTGCCAGCAGCCCCACGAGCTCCTGGGAAAGCTCCTACAATGAGCAGTTCTTC.

In this sample, this clonotype turned up a few times. The chain uses TRBV2 and TRBJ2-2, with D possibly being TRBD1 (5 bases). This CDR3 is built from 16 residues. V was trimmed by 2 bases and J by 1 base, leaving 11 bases between them. Germline V gene data show CDR1 as SNHLY and CDR2 as FYNNEI. The CDR3 region is CASSELGPGNTGELFF. The CDR3 DNA reads TGTGCCAGCAGTGAACTGGGGCCCGGGAACACCGGGGAGCTGTTTTTT.

This clonotype was seen more than once but under ten times. The CDR3 sequence: CASSDFRASIDEQFF. The DNA of the CDR3 is TGTGCCAGCAGTGATTTCAGGGCGAGTATCGATGAGCAGTTCTTC. The chain carries TRBV6-4 and TRBJ2-1; D possibly corresponds to TRBD1 (5 bases). Germline assignment: CDR1 MRHNA and CDR2 SNTAGT. CDR3 size: 15 residues. With 3 bases removed from V and 8 bases from J, the gap between germline ends came to 17 bases.

This rearrangement joins TRBV11-3 to TRBJ2-3; 7 bases are shared with TRBD1. This CDR3 has 14 amino acids. The trim removed 0 bases at V and 11 bases at J, leaving 8 bases unmatched. The germline gives CDR1 SGHNT, CDR2 YENEEA. The CDR3 nucleotides read TGTGCCAGCAGCTTAGATATCGGTCGGACAGGGCAGTATTTT. This encodes CASSLDIGRTGQYF.

The V gene is TRBV29-1, the J gene TRBJ1-5; no firm D call. The CDR3 totals 13 residues. Per germline, CDR1 SQVTM and CDR2 ANQGSEA. Trimming cost V 7 bases and J 0 bases, with 10 bases left between them. The DNA for the CDR3 is TGCAGCGACCGGCATTATAGCAATCAGCCCCAGCATTTT. The encoded protein is CSDRHYSNQPQHF.